In this sample, the clone carrying this TCR beta chain turned up a few times. Its antigen is as yet unknown. This sample was included in a study of response to subunit inactivated influenza vaccine. Broader study findings: It was the authors' suggestion that each seasonal influenza vaccination recruits few new T cells.

V lost 6 bases and J 1 base, leaving 9 bases between the germline ends. CDR1 and CDR2 (germline): SQVTM, ANQGSEA. The CDR3 extends over 12 amino acids. TCRdb fed the RT-PCR reads into MiXCR, producing one record per CDR3 protein. The data show some 300,000 distinct CDR3 sequences, about 20% seen once. The source was PBMCs from blood, collected around 22 months after vaccination. This sequence originates from a man aged 50 to 69 who received an inactivated influenza vaccine. This chain uses TRBV29-1 with TRBJ2-5; possibly TRBD1 for D (6 bases). CDR3 amino acids: CSVGASQETQYF. In nucleotides, the CDR3 is TGCAGCGTGGGGGCATCCCAAGAGACCCAGTACTTC.